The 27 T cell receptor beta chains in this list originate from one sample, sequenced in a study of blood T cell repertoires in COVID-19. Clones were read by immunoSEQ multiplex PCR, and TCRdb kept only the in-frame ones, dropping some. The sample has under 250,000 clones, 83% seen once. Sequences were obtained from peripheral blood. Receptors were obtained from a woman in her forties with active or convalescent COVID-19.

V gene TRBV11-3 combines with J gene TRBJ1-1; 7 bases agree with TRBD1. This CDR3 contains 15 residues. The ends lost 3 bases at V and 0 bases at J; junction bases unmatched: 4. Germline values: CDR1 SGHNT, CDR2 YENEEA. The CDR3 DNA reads TGTGCCAGCAGCTTGACAGGGATCATGAACACTGAAGCTTTCTTT. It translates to CASSLTGIMNTEAFF.

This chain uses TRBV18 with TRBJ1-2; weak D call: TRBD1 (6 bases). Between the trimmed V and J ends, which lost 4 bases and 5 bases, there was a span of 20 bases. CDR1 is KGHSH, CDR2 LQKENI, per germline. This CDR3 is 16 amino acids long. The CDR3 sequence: CASSQSLRDIEYGYTF. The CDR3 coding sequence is TGTGCCAGCTCACAATCCCTCCGGGACATAGAATATGGCTACACCTTC.

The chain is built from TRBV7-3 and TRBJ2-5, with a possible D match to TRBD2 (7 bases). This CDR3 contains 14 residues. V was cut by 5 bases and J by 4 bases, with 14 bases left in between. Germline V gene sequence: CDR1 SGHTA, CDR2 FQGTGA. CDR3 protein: CASSQGLGGETQYF. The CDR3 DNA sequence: TGTGCCAGCAGCCAAGGACTAGGGGGAGAGACCCAGTACTTC.

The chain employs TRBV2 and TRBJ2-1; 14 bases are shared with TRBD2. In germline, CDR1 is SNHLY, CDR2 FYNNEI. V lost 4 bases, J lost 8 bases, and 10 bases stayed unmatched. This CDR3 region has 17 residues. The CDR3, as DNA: TGTGCCAGCAGTGGCCTGCAGGGACTAGCGGGGGACTATGAGCAGTTCTTC. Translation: CASSGLQGLAGDYEQFF.

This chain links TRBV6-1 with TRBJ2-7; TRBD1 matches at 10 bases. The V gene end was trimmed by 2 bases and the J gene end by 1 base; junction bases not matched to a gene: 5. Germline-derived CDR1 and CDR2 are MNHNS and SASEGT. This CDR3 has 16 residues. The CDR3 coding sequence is TGTGCCAGCAGTGAAAGCGGGACAGGGGCTTCCTACGAGCAGTACTTC. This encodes CASSESGTGASYEQYF.

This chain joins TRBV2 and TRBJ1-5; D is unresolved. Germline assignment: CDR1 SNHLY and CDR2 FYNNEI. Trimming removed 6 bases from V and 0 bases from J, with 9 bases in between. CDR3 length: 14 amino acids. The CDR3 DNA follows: TGTGCCAGCAGCTCCCGTAATAGCAATCAGCCCCAGCATTTT. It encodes CASSSRNSNQPQHF.

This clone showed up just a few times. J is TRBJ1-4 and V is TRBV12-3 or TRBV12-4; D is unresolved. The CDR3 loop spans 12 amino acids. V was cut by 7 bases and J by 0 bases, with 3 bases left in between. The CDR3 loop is CASTSTNEKLFF. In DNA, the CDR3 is TGTGCCAGCACTTCAACTAATGAAAAACTGTTTTTT.

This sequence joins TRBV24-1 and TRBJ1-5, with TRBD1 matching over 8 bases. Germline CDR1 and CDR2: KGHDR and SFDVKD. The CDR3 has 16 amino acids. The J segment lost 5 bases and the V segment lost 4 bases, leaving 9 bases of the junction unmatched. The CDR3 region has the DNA TGTGCCACCAGTGACCACCGGACAGGGCCCTATCAGCCCCAGCATTTT. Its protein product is CATSDHRTGPYQPQHF.

The CDR3 loop is CASKNGRAGSGANTGELFF. In DNA, the CDR3 is TGTGCCTCGAAAAACGGCAGGGCCGGGTCAGGCGCGAACACCGGGGAGCTGTTTTTT. The genes are TRBV19 and TRBJ2-2; possibly TRBD1 for D (5 bases). This CDR3 has 19 residues. In germline, CDR1 is LNHDA, CDR2 SQIVND (reference sequence). The V end lost 11 bases, the J end lost 0 bases, and 28 bases lay between the germline ends.

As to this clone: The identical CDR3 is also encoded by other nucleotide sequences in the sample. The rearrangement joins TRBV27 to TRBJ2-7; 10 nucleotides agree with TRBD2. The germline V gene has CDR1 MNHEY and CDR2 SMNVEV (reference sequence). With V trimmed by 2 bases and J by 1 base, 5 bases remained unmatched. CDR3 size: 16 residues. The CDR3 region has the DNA TGTGCCAGCAGTTTAGGGCTAGCGGGAGCATCCTACGAGCAGTACTTC. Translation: CASSLGLAGASYEQYF.

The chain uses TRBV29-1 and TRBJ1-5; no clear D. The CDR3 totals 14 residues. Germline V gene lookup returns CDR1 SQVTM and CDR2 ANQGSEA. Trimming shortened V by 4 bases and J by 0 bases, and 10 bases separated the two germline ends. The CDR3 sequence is CSVAEASSNQPQHF. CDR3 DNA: TGCAGCGTTGCGGAGGCCTCTAGCAATCAGCCCCAGCATTTT.

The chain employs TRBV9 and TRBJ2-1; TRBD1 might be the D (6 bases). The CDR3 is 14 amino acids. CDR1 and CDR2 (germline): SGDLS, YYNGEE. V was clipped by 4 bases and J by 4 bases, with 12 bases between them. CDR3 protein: CASSPPGQYNEQFF. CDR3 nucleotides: TGTGCCAGCAGCCCCCCGGGACAATACAATGAGCAGTTCTTC.

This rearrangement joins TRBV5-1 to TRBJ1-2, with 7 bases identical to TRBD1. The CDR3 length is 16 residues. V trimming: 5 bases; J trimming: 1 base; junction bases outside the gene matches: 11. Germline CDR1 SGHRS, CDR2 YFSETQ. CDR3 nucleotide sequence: TGCGCCAGCAGGACCGCCGGGACAGTGCTTAACTATGGCTACACCTTC. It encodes CASRTAGTVLNYGYTF.

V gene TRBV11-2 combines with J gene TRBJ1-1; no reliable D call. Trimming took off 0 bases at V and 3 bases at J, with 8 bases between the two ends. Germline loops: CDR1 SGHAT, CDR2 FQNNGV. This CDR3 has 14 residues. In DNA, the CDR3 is TGTGCCAGCAGCTTAGAAGCGGTTTACACTGAAGCTTTCTTT. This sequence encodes CASSLEAVYTEAFF.

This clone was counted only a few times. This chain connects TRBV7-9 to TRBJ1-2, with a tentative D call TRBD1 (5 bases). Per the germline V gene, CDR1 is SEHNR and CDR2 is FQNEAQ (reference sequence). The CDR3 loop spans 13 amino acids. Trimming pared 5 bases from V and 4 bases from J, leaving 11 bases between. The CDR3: CASSLQGGYGYTF. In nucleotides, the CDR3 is TGTGCCAGCAGCCTCCAGGGAGGCTATGGCTACACCTTC.

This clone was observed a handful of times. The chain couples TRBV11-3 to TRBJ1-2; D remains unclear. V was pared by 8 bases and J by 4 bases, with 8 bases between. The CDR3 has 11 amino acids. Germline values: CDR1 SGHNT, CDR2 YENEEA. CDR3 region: CASGSGYGYTF. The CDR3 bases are TGTGCCAGCGGGTCGGGCTATGGCTACACCTTC.

This CDR3 is CATSDFAREAGETQYF. The CDR3 nucleotides read TGTGCCACCAGTGATTTTGCCAGGGAGGCCGGGGAGACCCAGTACTTC. The rearrangement links TRBV24-1 to TRBJ2-5; possibly TRBD2 for D (6 bases). Trimming cost V 1 base and J 5 bases, with 16 bases left between them. The length of the CDR3 is 16 residues. Germline V gives CDR1 KGHDR, CDR2 SFDVKD.

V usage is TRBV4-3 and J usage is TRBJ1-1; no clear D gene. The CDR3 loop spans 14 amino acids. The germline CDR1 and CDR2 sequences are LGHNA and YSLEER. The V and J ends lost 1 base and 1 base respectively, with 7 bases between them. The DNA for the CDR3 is TGCGCCAGCAGCCAAGGTATTTGGAACACTGAAGCTTTCTTT. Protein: CASSQGIWNTEAFF.

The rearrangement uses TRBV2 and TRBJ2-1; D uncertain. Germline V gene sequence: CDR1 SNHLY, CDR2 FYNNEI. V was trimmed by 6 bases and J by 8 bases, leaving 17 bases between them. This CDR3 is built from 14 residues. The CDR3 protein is CASRGGPSPHEQFF. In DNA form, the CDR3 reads TGTGCCAGCAGGGGTGGGCCATCCCCCCATGAGCAGTTCTTC.

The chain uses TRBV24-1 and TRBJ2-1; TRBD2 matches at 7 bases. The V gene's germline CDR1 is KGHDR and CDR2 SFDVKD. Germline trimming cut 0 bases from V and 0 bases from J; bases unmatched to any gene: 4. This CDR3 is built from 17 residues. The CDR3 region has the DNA TGTGCCACCAGTGATTTGAGGCTAGCGGACTCCTACAATGAGCAGTTCTTC. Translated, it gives CATSDLRLADSYNEQFF.

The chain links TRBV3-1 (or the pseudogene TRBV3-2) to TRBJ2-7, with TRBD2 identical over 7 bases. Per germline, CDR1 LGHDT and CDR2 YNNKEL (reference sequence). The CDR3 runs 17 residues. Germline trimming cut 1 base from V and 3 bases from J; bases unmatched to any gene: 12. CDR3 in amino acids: CASSQASGRQAGYEQYF. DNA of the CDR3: TGTGCCAGCAGCCAAGCGTCCGGGAGGCAGGCTGGCTACGAGCAGTACTTC.

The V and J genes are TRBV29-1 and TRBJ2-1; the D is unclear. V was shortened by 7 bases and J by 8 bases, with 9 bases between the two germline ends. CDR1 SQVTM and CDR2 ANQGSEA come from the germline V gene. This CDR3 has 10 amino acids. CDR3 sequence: CSALIDEQFF. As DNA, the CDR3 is TGCAGCGCCCTAATCGATGAGCAGTTCTTC.

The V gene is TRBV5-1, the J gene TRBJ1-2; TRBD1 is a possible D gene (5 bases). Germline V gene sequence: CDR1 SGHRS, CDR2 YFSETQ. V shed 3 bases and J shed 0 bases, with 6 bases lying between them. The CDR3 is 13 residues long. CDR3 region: CASSSTANYGYTF. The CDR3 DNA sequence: TGCGCCAGCAGCTCGACAGCTAACTATGGCTACACCTTC.

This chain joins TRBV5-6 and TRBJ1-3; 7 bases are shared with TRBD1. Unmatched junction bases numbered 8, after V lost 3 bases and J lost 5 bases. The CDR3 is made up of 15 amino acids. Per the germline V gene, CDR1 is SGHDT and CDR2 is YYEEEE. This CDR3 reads CASSSTRQGRNTIYF. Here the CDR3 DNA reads TGTGCCAGCAGCTCGACCCGACAGGGTCGAAACACCATATATTTT. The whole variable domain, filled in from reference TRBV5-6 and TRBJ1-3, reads DAGVTQSPTHLIKTRGQQVTLRCSPKSGHDTVSWYQQALGQGPQFIFQYYEEEERQRGNFPDRFSGHQFPNYSSELNVNALLLGDSALYLCASSSTRQGRNTIYFGEGSWLTVV.

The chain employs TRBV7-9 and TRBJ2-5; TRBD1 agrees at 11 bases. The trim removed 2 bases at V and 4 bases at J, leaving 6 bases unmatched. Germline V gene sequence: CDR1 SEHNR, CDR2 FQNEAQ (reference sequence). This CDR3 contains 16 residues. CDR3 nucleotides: TGTGCCAGCAGCTTACCGTCCGGGACAGGGGGAGAGACCCAGTACTTC. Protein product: CASSLPSGTGGETQYF.

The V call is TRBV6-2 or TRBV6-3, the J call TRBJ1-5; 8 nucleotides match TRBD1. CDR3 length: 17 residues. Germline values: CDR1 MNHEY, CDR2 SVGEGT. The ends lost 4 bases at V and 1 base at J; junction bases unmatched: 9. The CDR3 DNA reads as TGTGCCAGCAGTTCCCACGGGACAGGTCGGAGCAATCAGCCCCAGCATTTT. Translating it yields CASSSHGTGRSNQPQHF.

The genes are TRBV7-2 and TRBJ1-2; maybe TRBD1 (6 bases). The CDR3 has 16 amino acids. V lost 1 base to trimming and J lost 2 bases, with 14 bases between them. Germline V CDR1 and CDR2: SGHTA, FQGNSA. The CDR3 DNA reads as TGTGCCAGCAGCTTAGTGGGGGGGGCATCCAACTATGGCTACACCTTC. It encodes CASSLVGGASNYGYTF.